This T cell receptor beta chain was captured in a study of glioma-infiltrating T cells after dendritic cell vaccination. Study results and limitations: Few patients contributed both blood and tumor specimens.

Only in-frame clones appear in the TCRdb table, and some are missing; sequencing was by immunoSEQ multiplex PCR. The profile shows about 90,000 clones, over 65% of them singletons. The sample holds one count of this clone. Its target is not known. The CDR3 spans 16 residues. From germline, CDR1 is LNHDA and CDR2 SQIVND (reference sequence). V shed 5 bases and J 7 bases; nucleotides not matched to a gene: 10. This receptor was obtained from a human donor with glioblastoma. The chain carries TRBV19 and TRBJ2-3; 12 positions match TRBD2. Sample: blood, taken before dendritic cell vaccination. The CDR3 DNA sequence: TGTGCCAGTAGTCCCATGACTAGCGGGAGCAGTAATACGCAGTATTTT. Its protein is CASSPMTSGSSNTQYF.